This is a list of T cell receptor beta chains from one sample in a study of cytomegalovirus exposure and HLA in healthy donors. Sequencing was performed with immunoSEQ multiplex PCR; in TCRdb, only in-frame clones are kept and a portion is missing. Of about 76,000 clones in the sample, 73% were seen once. What was sequenced was PBMCs. The receptors stem from a woman aged 40 to 50 in good health and CMV-seropositive. The CDR3 runs from the conserved cysteine through the conserved F or W. Each record gives: clone size, J gene, D gene, V gene, CDR3 protein, CDR3 DNA. A D gene is named only where the DNA matches it firmly. Not every row has a clone size; where given, it reads once, few, many or a size class.

NA TRBJ1-1 NA TRBV5-1 CASSLGAEAFF TGCGCCAGCAGCTTGGGCGCCGAAGCTTTCTTT
NA TRBJ2-7 NA TRBV9 CASSVGGGNSYEQYF TGTGCCAGCAGCGTAGGGGGCGGAAACTCCTACGAGCAGTACTTC
once TRBJ2-7 TRBD1 TRBV7-2 CASSRSEGAREQYF TGTGCCAGCAGCCGCAGTGAGGGGGCGAGGGAGCAGTACTTC
NA TRBJ1-1 TRBD1 TRBV25-1 CASFGTEMNTEAFF TGTGCCAGCTTCGGGACAGAGATGAACACTGAAGCTTTCTTT
few TRBJ1-1 NA TRBV15 CATSRRSFSTGGKAEAFF TGTGCCACCAGCAGGCGTTCTTTTAGTACGGGGGGGAAGGCTGAAGCTTTCTTT
NA TRBJ2-5 TRBD1 TRBV27 CASSLRGQGALWETQYF TGTGCCAGCAGTTTACGCGGACAGGGGGCGCTTTGGGAGACCCAGTACTTC
NA TRBJ2-1 NA TRBV4-1 CASSQGASYDNEQFF TGCGCCAGCAGCCAAGGTGCGAGCTACGACAATGAGCAGTTCTTC
NA TRBJ2-3 NA TRBV28 CASSGDFTDTQYF TGTGCCAGCAGTGGGGACTTCACAGATACGCAGTATTTT
NA TRBJ2-5 TRBD1 TRBV10-2 CASTWTGRETQYF TGCGCCAGCACCTGGACAGGGAGGGAGACCCAGTACTTC
once TRBJ1-1 NA TRBV11-2 CASSDRTSYRDTEAFF TGTGCCAGCAGCGACAGGACCTCATACCGGGACACTGAAGCTTTCTTT